The clone carrying this T cell receptor (beta chain) came up a few times. Its specificity is not known. This entry comes from a study of cytomegalovirus exposure and HLA in healthy donors. Study context: The same platform was used for the 110 or so validation repertoires and the roughly 730 first-cohort repertoires, a later analysis reported. Study-wide results and limits: Cytomegalovirus status was reportedly diagnosed by the classifier with high specificity and sensitivity. Rarity held for most TCR sequences, but there were some public TCRs that occurred in many donors.

V dropped 6 bases and J dropped 2; count of bases not matched to a gene: 8. The germline CDR1 and CDR2 sequences are SEHNR and FQNEAQ (reference sequence). CDR3 length: 15 amino acids. The method was immunoSEQ multiplex PCR; TCRdb's version includes in-frame clones alone and lacks a portion of them. Of 95,000 to 150,000 clones in the sample, around 90% were seen once. The donors were members of the roughly 120-subject validation cohort (separate from the roughly 700-subject first cohort). This receptor was obtained from a woman aged 18-29 years in good health and CMV-seronegative. The sequenced material came from PBMCs. The V call is TRBV7-9, the J call TRBJ2-3, with 7 bases that match TRBD1. DNA of the CDR3: TGTGCCAGCAGTTACAGGGGCACACACACAGATACGCAGTATTTT. It encodes CASSYRGTHTDTQYF. Full variable domain (rest looked up from reference TRBV7-9 and TRBJ2-3): DTGVSQNPRHKITKRGQNVTFRCDPISEHNRLYWYRQTLGQGPEFLTYFQNEAQLEKSRLLSDRFSAERPKGSFSTLEIQRTEQGDSAMYLCASSYRGTHTDTQYFGPGTRLTVL.